This T cell receptor (beta chain) is drawn from a study of blood T cell repertoires in COVID-19. Measured with immunoSEQ multiplex PCR; TCRdb has only the in-frame clones, and not every one. This table holds roughly 400,000 clones, roughly 88% found once. V was clipped by 4 bases and J by 7 bases, with 10 bases between them. The CDR3 is 12 residues long. Per germline, CDR1 MNHEY and CDR2 SVGAGI. The age range of participants was 18 to 89 years, with residence in about two dozen US areas. Participants were placed into cohorts based on the clinical history they reported. This receptor was identified in a man younger than 35 who had recovered from COVID-19. Sequenced input: PBMCs or T cells enriched from blood (not recorded which). The V and J genes are TRBV6-5 and TRBJ1-2, with unresolved D. CDR3 DNA sequence: TGTGCCAGCAGTTCCGGGAGCCCTGGCTACACCTTC. Encoded protein: CASSSGSPGYTF.